Shown below are 24 T cell receptor beta chains from a single sample sequenced in a study of cytomegalovirus exposure and HLA in healthy donors (TCRdb year 2017). The method behind the library was the immunoSEQ multiplex PCR assay. For the multiplex PCR, a mixture combining 60 forward primers for TCR Vbeta segments and 13 reverse primers for TCR Jbeta segments was used. Not all clones reach the TCRdb copy of this immuneACCESS table, which keeps in-frame sequences only. Checked studies attribute under half of the gap to unresolved V genes and leave the rest unexplained. The sample table shows 130,000 or so clones, and over 75% are seen once. The leading ten clones occupy around 5% of the sample. The material sequenced was PBMCs. The receptors were sampled from a man aged 25-45 years in good health and CMV-seronegative.

This rearrangement joins TRBV27 to TRBJ2-2; D is unclear. Per the germline V gene, CDR1 is MNHEY and CDR2 is SMNVEV (reference sequence). V was clipped by 5 bases and J by 0 bases, with 7 bases between them. The CDR3 spans 14 residues. The CDR3 bases are TGTGCCAGCAGTCCCAACACGAACACCGGGGAGCTGTTTTTT. Translating gives CASSPNTNTGELFF.

This chain connects TRBV28 to TRBJ2-2, with 8 bases identical to TRBD1. Germline CDR1 reads MDHEN; CDR2 reads SYDVKM. V gave up 5 bases and J gave up 6 bases; unmatched junction bases: 5. The CDR3 is 14 amino acids. CDR3 loop: CASSPGGAAGELFF. CDR3 nucleotide sequence: TGTGCCAGCAGTCCAGGGGGCGCGGCCGGGGAGCTGTTTTTT.

The chain recombines TRBV30 with TRBJ1-3; no clear D gene. The CDR3 consists of 14 residues. Per the germline V gene, CDR1 is GTSNPN and CDR2 is SVGIG (reference sequence). Between the trimmed V and J ends, which lost 0 bases and 4 bases, there was a span of 10 bases. This CDR3 reads CAWSVPYTGNTIYF. The CDR3 region has the DNA TGTGCCTGGAGTGTACCTTATACAGGAAACACCATATATTTT.

This clone turned up a few times. This same CDR3 is encoded by further DNA sequences in the sample. This chain joins TRBV30 and TRBJ1-2; D gene unclear. Trimming stripped 0 bases from V and 0 bases from J, with 8 bases between. The CDR3 extends over 14 amino acids. CDR1 and CDR2 (germline): GTSNPN, SVGIG (reference sequence). The CDR3 bases are TGTGCCTGGAGTGTCCGGAGCTCTAACTATGGCTACACCTTC. Encoded protein: CAWSVRSSNYGYTF.

V is TRBV5-4 and J is TRBJ2-3, with D perhaps matching TRBD2 (7 bases). V lost 4 bases to trimming and J lost 4 bases, with 22 bases between them. The CDR3 loop spans 17 amino acids. Germline CDR1 reads SGHNT; CDR2 reads YYREEE (reference sequence). CDR3 residues: CASSPTRGASRADTQYF. The CDR3, as DNA: TGTGCCAGCAGCCCTACCCGGGGGGCTTCTCGCGCAGATACGCAGTATTTT. The variable domain in full, with the rest retrieved from reference TRBV5-4 and TRBJ2-3, is ETGVTQSPTHLIKTRGQQVTLRCSSQSGHNTVSWYQQALGQGPQFIFQYYREEENGRGNFPPRFSGLQFPNYSSELNVNALELDDSALYLCASSPTRGASRADTQYFGPGTRLTVL.

The V gene is TRBV6-5, the J gene TRBJ2-1, with 8 bases aligning to TRBD2. V gave up 10 bases and J gave up 6 bases; unmatched junction bases: 11. CDR1 and CDR2 from the germline V gene are MNHEY and SVGAGI. This CDR3 comprises 14 residues. The CDR3 DNA reads as TGTGCCACCCAAACAGGACTAGCATCCAATGAGCAGTTCTTC. Translated, it gives CATQTGLASNEQFF.

This clone has just one count. As DNA, the CDR3 is TGTGCCAGCACCTCCCTCCAGGGCTCATGGACCCAGTACTTC. It encodes CASTSLQGSWTQYF. The chain joins TRBV6-6 to TRBJ2-5; D might be TRBD1 (5 bases). This CDR3 spans 14 amino acids. V was clipped by 7 bases and J by 7 bases, with 19 bases between them. Germline-derived CDR1 and CDR2 are MNHNY and SVGAGI (reference sequence).

The rearrangement joins TRBV15 to TRBJ2-3; D may be TRBD1 (5 bases). V was pared by 0 bases and J by 8 bases, with 6 bases between. Germline values: CDR1 LNHNV, CDR2 YYDKDF (reference sequence). CDR3 length equals 12 residues. CDR3 coding DNA: TGTGCCACCAGCAGAGATGGGGCTACGCAGTATTTT. This sequence encodes CATSRDGATQYF. The full variable domain, its missing parts supplied by reference TRBV15 and TRBJ2-3, is DAMVIQNPRYQVTQFGKPVTLSCSQTLNHNVMYWYQQKSSQAPKLLFHYYDKDFNNEADTPDNFQSRRPNTSFCFLDIRSPGLGDTAMYLCATSRDGATQYFGPGTRLTVL.

V is TRBV5-1 and J is TRBJ1-2; a weak D match, TRBD1 (5 bases). Germline V gives CDR1 SGHRS, CDR2 YFSETQ. The V end lost 2 bases, the J end lost 3 bases, and 11 bases lay between the germline ends. The length of the CDR3 is 14 residues. DNA of the CDR3: TGCGCCAGCAGCTTCCAGGGTAGGGACTATGGCTACACCTTC. Amino acids: CASSFQGRDYGYTF.

The chain combines TRBV2 with TRBJ1-2; TRBD1 matches 10 bases. This CDR3 is built from 14 residues. Germline values: CDR1 SNHLY, CDR2 FYNNEI. J gave up 3 bases and V 7 bases, and 5 bases lay outside the gene matches. This CDR3 is CASMRQGADYGYTF. The CDR3 DNA sequence: TGTGCCAGCATGAGACAGGGGGCGGACTATGGCTACACCTTC.

The chain couples TRBV13 to TRBJ2-5, with 11 bases fitting TRBD2. Germline lookup yields CDR1 PRHDT and CDR2 FYEKMQ (reference sequence). This CDR3 is 16 amino acids long. The V and J ends lost 5 bases and 1 base, in that order; junction bases with no gene match: 6. CDR3 loop: CASSHRLAGIQETQYF. CDR3 nucleotides: TGTGCCAGCAGCCACAGACTAGCGGGGATCCAAGAGACCCAGTACTTC.

The genes are TRBV7-2 and TRBJ1-5; unclear D gene. Germline loops: CDR1 SGHTA, CDR2 FQGNSA. The V end was cut by 1 base, the J end by 7 bases, with 17 bases between. The CDR3 is 16 residues long. CDR3 residues: CASSLGLIENGQPQHF. DNA for the CDR3: TGTGCCAGCAGCTTAGGACTGATAGAAAATGGACAGCCCCAGCATTTT.

The rearrangement joins TRBV13 to TRBJ1-1; the D gene is possibly TRBD1 (6 bases). The CDR3 consists of 13 residues. The germline V and J ends were trimmed by 6 bases and 4 bases, with 12 bases remaining between them. CDR1 and CDR2 (germline): PRHDT, FYEKMQ (reference sequence). The CDR3 region is CASSQAGVTEAFF. The DNA of the CDR3 is TGTGCCAGCAGTCAAGCAGGGGTCACTGAAGCTTTCTTT. The full variable domain, rest sourced from reference TRBV13 and TRBJ1-1, is AAGVIQSPRHLIKEKRETATLKCYPIPRHDTVYWYQQGPGQDPQFLISFYEKMQSDKGSIPDRFSAQQFSDYHSELNMSSLELGDSALYFCASSQAGVTEAFFGQGTRLTVV.

CDR3 DNA: TGTGCCAGCAGCGGACTAGCGGGGCACTACGAGCAGTACTTC. It specifies CASSGLAGHYEQYF. J is TRBJ2-7 and V is TRBV28; 12 positions agree with TRBD2. This CDR3 region has 14 residues. CDR1 is MDHEN, CDR2 SYDVKM, per germline. Losses at the gene ends were 6 bases for V and 3 bases for J; bases not matched to a gene: 3.

The chain couples TRBV27 to TRBJ1-6; 11 bases match TRBD1. CDR1 and CDR2 (germline): MNHEY, SMNVEV (reference sequence). There are 16 residues in the CDR3. V was clipped by 1 base and J by 9 bases; unmatched bases: 5. The CDR3 reads CASSLLGDRGGSPLHF. The CDR3 nucleotides are TGTGCCAGCAGTTTATTGGGGGACAGGGGGGGTTCACCCCTCCACTTT.

The chain uses TRBV13 and TRBJ2-7, with 8 bases matching TRBD1. This CDR3 has 14 residues. The germline V gene has CDR1 PRHDT and CDR2 FYEKMQ (reference sequence). V shed 5 bases and J 5 bases; nucleotides not matched to a gene: 8. This CDR3 is CASSRQGAGDEQYF. The CDR3 DNA is TGTGCCAGCAGCCGGCAGGGGGCTGGGGACGAGCAGTACTTC.

This sequence joins TRBV7-2 and TRBJ1-1; D is unclear. CDR1 and CDR2 (germline): SGHTA, FQGNSA. The V gene lost 1 base and the J gene lost 7 bases, with 10 bases spanning the gap. The CDR3 spans 13 residues. As DNA, the CDR3 is TGTGCCAGCAGCTTAGAATTGGGAGGTGAAGCTTTCTTT. The encoded protein is CASSLELGGEAFF.

The chain links TRBV27 to TRBJ1-1; unclear D gene. V was clipped by 0 bases and J by 0 bases, with 20 bases between them. The CDR3 has 19 amino acids. Looked up from germline, CDR1 is MNHEY and CDR2 is SMNVEV (reference sequence). The CDR3 here is CASSLSSPGEVTMNTEAFF. The CDR3 DNA sequence: TGTGCCAGCAGTTTATCTTCCCCCGGGGAGGTCACCATGAACACTGAAGCTTTCTTT.

The chain links TRBV7-6 to TRBJ2-5, with 9 bases matching TRBD2. The CDR3 runs to 14 residues. V was clipped by 5 bases and J by 1 base; unmatched bases: 2. Per the germline V gene, CDR1 is SGHVS and CDR2 is FNYEAQ. This CDR3 reads CASSVSGGQETQYF. In DNA form, the CDR3 reads TGTGCCAGCAGCGTTAGCGGGGGCCAAGAGACCCAGTACTTC.

This clone was found a few times. This rearrangement joins TRBV4-3 to TRBJ2-1, with D uncertain. This CDR3 is built from 14 residues. V was pared by 4 bases and J by 5 bases, with 12 bases between. CDR1 is LGHNA, CDR2 YSLEER, per germline. The CDR3 sequence is CASSPRHEHNEQFF. The CDR3 nucleotides are TGCGCCAGCAGCCCACGACATGAGCACAATGAGCAGTTCTTC.

The genes are TRBV18 and TRBJ1-1, with D maybe TRBD1 (5 bases). Per the germline V gene, CDR1 is KGHSH and CDR2 is LQKENI. Trimming took 1 base from V and 3 from J, leaving 9 bases between them. This CDR3 is 14 amino acids long. The CDR3 nucleotides are TGTGCCAGCTCACCACAGGGGATTGACACTGAAGCTTTCTTT. It yields the protein CASSPQGIDTEAFF.

The chain joins TRBV6-5 to TRBJ2-1, with 10 positions matching TRBD2. Trimming took 7 bases from V and 5 from J; bases not matched to a gene: 2. The CDR3 totals 13 residues. Germline values: CDR1 MNHEY, CDR2 SVGAGI. CDR3 in amino acids: CASTSGSNNEQFF. CDR3 DNA sequence: TGTGCCAGCACTAGCGGGAGTAACAATGAGCAGTTCTTC.

V usage is TRBV29-1 and J usage is TRBJ2-7; 11 nucleotides agree with TRBD1. Unmatched junction bases numbered 7, after V lost 6 bases and J lost 0 bases. Germline loops: CDR1 SQVTM, CDR2 ANQGSEA. CDR3 length: 15 residues. This chain's CDR3 is CSVAGQGAISYEQYF. The CDR3 DNA reads as TGCAGCGTCGCCGGACAGGGGGCTATCTCCTACGAGCAGTACTTC.

This clone was counted once. The chain employs TRBV4-3 and TRBJ1-2, with TRBD1 matching 7 bases. CDR1 LGHNA and CDR2 YSLEER come from the germline V gene. J was trimmed by 4 bases and V by 0 bases; bases with no gene match: 8. The CDR3 is 16 amino acids. CDR3: CASSQDVGGVSYGYTF. The CDR3 DNA reads as TGCGCCAGCAGCCAAGATGTAGGGGGCGTAAGCTATGGCTACACCTTC.